This T cell receptor beta chain was identified during a study of control samples from healthy donors and cancer patients. Looked up from germline, CDR1 is MRHNA and CDR2 is SNTAGT. Trimming removed 6 bases from V and 4 bases from J, with 9 bases in between. The CDR3 sequence is 13 residues long. Produced via immunoSEQ multiplex PCR; TCRdb's table is partial and in-frame only. The sample yields 170,000 or so clones, approximately 94% seen once. The receptor comes from a young woman in good health. The sample taken for sequencing was blood. The V and J genes are TRBV6-4 and TRBJ2-2; perhaps TRBD1 as D (6 bases). This chain's CDR3 is CASRGQLTGELFF. CDR3 DNA: TGTGCCAGCAGAGGACAGCTCACCGGGGAGCTGTTTTTT.